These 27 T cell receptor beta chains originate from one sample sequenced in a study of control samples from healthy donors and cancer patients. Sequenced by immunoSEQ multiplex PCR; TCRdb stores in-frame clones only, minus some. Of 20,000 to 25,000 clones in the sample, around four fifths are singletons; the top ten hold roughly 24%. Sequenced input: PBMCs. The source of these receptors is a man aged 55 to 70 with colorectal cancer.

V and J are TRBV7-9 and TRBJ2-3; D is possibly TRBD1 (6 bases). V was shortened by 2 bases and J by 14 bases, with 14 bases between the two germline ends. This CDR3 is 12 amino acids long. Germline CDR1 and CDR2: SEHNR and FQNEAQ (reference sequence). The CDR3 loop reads CASSLLQGKGYF. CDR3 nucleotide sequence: TGTGCCAGCAGCTTACTACAGGGTAAAGGGTATTTT.

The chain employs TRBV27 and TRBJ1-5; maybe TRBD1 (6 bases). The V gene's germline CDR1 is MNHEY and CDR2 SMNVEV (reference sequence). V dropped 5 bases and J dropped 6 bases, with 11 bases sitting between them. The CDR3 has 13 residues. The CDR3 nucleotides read TGTGCCAGCAGTATCGACAGGATTCAGCCCCAGCATTTT. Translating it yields CASSIDRIQPQHF.

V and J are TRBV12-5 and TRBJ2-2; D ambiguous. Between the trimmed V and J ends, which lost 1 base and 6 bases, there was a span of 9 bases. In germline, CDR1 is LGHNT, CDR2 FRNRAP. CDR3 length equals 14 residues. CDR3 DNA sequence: TGTGCTAGTGGTTTGGCGTACGTCTCCGGGGAGCTGTTTTTT. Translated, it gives CASGLAYVSGELFF.

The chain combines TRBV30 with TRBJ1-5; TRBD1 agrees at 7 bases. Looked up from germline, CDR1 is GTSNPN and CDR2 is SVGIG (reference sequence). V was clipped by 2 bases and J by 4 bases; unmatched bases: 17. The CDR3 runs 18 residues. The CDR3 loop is CAWSPPAGRGTSNQPQHF. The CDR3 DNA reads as TGTGCCTGGAGTCCCCCAGCGGGCAGGGGGACCTCTAATCAGCCCCAGCATTTT.

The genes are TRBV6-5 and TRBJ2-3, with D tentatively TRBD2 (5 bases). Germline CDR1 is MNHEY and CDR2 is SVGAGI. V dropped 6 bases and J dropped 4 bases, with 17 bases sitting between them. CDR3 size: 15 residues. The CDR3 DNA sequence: TGTGCCAGCAGAATTCGGGTCGGGGTGTCAGATACGCAGTATTTT. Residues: CASRIRVGVSDTQYF.

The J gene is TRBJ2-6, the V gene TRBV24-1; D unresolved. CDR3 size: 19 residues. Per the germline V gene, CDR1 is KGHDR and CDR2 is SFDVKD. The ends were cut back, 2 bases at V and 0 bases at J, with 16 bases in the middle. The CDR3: CATSDSGFRRSSGANVLTF. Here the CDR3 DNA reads TGTGCCACCAGTGATTCTGGGTTTCGGCGGTCCTCTGGGGCCAACGTCCTGACTTTC.

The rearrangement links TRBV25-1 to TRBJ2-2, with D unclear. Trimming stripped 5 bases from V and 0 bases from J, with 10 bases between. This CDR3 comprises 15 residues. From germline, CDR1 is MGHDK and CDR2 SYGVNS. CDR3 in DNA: TGTGCCAGCAGTTTGGTTAAAGCGAACACCGGGGAGCTGTTTTTT. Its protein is CASSLVKANTGELFF.

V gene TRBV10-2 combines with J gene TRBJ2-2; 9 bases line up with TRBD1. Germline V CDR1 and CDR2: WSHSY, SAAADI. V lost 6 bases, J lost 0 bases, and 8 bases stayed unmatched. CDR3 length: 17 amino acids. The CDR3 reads CASRGQGALPNTGELFF. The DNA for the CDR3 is TGCGCCAGCAGGGGACAGGGCGCGTTACCGAACACCGGGGAGCTGTTTTTT.

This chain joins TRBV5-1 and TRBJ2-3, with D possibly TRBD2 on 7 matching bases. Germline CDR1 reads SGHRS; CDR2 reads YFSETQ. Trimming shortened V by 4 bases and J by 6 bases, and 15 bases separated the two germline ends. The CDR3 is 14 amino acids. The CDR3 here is CASSPGGPGDTQYF. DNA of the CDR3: TGCGCCAGCAGCCCCGGGGGGCCAGGGGATACGCAGTATTTT.

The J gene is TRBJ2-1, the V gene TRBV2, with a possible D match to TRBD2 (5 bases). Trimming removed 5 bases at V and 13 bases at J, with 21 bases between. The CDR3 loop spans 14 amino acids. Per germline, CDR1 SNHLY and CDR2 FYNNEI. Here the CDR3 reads CASSPYERTDSQFF. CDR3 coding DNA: TGTGCCAGCAGTCCCTACGAACGGACTGATAGCCAGTTCTTC.

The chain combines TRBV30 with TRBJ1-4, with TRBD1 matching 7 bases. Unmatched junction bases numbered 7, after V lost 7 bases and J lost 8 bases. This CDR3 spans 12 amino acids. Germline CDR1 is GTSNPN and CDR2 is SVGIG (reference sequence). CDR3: CASDRLGEKLFF. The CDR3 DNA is TGTGCCTCGGACAGGCTTGGGGAAAAACTGTTTTTT.

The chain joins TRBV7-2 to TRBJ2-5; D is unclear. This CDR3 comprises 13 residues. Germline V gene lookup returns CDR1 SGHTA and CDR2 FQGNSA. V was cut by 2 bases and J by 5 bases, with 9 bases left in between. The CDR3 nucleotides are TGTGCCAGCAGCTTACAGAGTCGTGAGACCCAGTACTTC. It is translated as CASSLQSRETQYF.

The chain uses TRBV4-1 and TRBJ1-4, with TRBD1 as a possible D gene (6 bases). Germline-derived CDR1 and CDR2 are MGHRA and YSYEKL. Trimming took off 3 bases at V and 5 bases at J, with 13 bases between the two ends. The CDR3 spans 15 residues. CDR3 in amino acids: CASSQDFGQNEKLFF. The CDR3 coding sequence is TGCGCCAGCAGCCAGGACTTCGGACAGAATGAAAAACTGTTTTTT.

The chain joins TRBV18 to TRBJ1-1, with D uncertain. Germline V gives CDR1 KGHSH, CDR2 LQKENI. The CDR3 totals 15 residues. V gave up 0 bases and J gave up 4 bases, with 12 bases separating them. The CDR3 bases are TGTGCCAGCTCACCACCAACGGGTTGGGGCACTGAAGCTTTCTTT. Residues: CASSPPTGWGTEAFF. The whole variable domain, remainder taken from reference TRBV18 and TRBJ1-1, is NAGVMQNPRHLVRRRGQEARLRCSPMKGHSHVYWYRQLPEEGLKFMVYLQKENIIDESGMPKERFSAEFPKEGPSILRIQQVVRGDSAAYFCASSPPTGWGTEAFFGQGTRLTVV.

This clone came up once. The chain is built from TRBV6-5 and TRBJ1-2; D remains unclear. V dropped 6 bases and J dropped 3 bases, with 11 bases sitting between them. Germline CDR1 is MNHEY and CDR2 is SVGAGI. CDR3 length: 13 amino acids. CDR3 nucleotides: TGTGCCAGCAGCTACGACGCAGACTATGGCTACACCTTC. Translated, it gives CASSYDADYGYTF.

CDR3 protein: CASSFRDRETGELFF. CDR3 sequence (DNA): TGTGCCAGCAGCTTCCGCGACAGGGAAACCGGGGAGCTGTTTTTT. The V call is TRBV5-6, the J call TRBJ2-2; 7 positions agree with TRBD1. V was clipped by 2 bases and J by 5 bases; unmatched bases: 6. Germline lookup yields CDR1 SGHDT and CDR2 YYEEEE. The CDR3 consists of 15 residues.

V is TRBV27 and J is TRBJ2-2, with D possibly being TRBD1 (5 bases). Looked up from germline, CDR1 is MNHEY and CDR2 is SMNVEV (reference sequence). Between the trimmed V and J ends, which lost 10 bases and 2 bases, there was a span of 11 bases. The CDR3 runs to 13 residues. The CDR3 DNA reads TGTGCCACCCTGACAGTCAACACCGGGGAGCTGTTTTTT. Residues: CATLTVNTGELFF.

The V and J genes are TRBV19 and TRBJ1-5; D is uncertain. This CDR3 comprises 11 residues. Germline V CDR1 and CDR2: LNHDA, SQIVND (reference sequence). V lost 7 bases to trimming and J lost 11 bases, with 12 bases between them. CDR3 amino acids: CASTSDGAQHF. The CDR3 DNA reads TGTGCCAGTACCTCTGACGGGGCCCAGCATTTT. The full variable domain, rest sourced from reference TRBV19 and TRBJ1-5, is DGGITQSPKYLFRKEGQNVTLSCEQNLNHDAMYWYRQDPGQGLRLIYYSQIVNDFQKGDIAEGYSVSREKKESFPLTVTSAQKNPTAFYLCASTSDGAQHFGDGTRLSIL.

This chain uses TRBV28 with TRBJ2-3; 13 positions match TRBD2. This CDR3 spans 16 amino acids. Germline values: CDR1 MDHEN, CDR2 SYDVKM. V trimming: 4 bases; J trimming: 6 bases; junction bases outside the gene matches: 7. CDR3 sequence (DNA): TGTGCCAGCAGTTCTCAACTAGCGGGGGGGTTGGATACGCAGTATTTT. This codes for CASSSQLAGGLDTQYF.

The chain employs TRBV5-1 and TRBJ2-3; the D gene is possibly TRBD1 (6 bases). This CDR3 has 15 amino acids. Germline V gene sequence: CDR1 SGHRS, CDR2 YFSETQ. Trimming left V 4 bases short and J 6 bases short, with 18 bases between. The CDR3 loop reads CASSAGANTMDTQYF. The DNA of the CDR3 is TGCGCCAGCAGCGCAGGGGCTAACACCATGGATACGCAGTATTTT.

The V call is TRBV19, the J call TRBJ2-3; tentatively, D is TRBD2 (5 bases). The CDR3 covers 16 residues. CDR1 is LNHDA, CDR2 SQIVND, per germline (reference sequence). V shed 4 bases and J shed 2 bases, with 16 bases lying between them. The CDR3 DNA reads TGTGCCAGTAGTACAGGACTCACTAGGGACACAGATACGCAGTATTTT. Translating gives CASSTGLTRDTDTQYF.

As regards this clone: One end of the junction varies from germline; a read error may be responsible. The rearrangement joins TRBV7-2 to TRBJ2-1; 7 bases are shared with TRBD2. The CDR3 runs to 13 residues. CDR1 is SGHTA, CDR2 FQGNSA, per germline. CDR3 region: CASSLAVHNEQFF. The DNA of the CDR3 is TGTGCCAGCAGCCTAGCGGTTCACAATGAGCAGTTCTTC. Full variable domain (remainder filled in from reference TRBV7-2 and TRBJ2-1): GAGVSQSPSNKVTEKGKDVELRCDPISGHTALYWYRQSLGQGLEFLIYFQGNSAPDKSGLPSDRFSAERTGGSVSTLTIQRTQQEDSAVYLCASSLAVHNEQFFGPGTRLTVL.

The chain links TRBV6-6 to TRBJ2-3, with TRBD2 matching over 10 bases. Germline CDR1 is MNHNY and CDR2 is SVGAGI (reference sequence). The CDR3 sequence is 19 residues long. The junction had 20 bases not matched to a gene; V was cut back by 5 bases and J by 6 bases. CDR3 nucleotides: TGTGCCAGCAGTCCGACTCTAGCGGGGGCCGGGCTTGAGGGGGATACGCAGTATTTT. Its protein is CASSPTLAGAGLEGDTQYF.

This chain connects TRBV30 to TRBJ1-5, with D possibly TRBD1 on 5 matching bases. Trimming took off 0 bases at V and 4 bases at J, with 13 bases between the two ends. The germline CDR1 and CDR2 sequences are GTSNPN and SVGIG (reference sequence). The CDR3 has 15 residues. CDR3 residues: CAWSVRSRGNQPQHF. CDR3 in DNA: TGTGCCTGGAGTGTACGAAGTCGGGGGAATCAGCCCCAGCATTTT.

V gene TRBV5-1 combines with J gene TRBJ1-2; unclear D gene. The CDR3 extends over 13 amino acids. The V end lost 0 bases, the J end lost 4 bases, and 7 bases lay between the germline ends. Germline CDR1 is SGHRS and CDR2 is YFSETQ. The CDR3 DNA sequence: TGCGCCAGCAGCTTGGGAGGGCCCTATGGCTACACCTTC. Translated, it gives CASSLGGPYGYTF.

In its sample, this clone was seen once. DNA of the CDR3: TGTGCCAGCAGCCAAGATGACGGGACTGGAAACACCATATATTTT. It yields the protein CASSQDDGTGNTIYF. The V call is TRBV3-1 (or the pseudogene TRBV3-2), the J call TRBJ1-3, with D unclear. CDR1 and CDR2 (germline): LGHDT, YNNKEL (reference sequence). CDR3 length equals 15 residues. Trimming removed 0 bases at V and 2 bases at J, with 8 bases between.

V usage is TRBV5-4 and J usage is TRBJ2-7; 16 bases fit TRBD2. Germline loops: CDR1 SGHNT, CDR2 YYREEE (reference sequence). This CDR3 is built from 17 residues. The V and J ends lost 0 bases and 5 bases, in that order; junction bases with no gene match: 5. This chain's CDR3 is CASSLAGLAGGPHEQYF. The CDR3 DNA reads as TGTGCCAGCAGCTTGGCGGGACTAGCGGGGGGGCCCCACGAGCAGTACTTC.